Listed below are T cell receptor beta chains from one sample, sequenced in a study of CD8 T cells in ankylosing spondylitis. MiXCR, run by TCRdb on the 5' RACE reads, gives a single entry per CDR3 protein. This sample carries about 52,000 distinct CDR3 sequences, 7.4% of them seen once, and the ten largest clones take 8% to 9.5%. Sequencing was done on a sample of blood, either unsorted or a sorted T cell fraction (not recorded which). The receptors were sampled from a female donor with ankylosing spondylitis or in good health (not recorded which). CDR3s include the opening cysteine and the closing phenylalanine or tryptophan.

V gene	J gene	CDR3 protein
TRBV7-2	TRBJ2-3	CASSFGLATDTQYF
TRBV19	TRBJ1-6	CASSPGPTHSPLHF
TRBV4-2	TRBJ1-6	CASSQVVSLHSPLHF
TRBV5-1	TRBJ1-1	CASSLEWATEAFF
TRBV20-1	TRBJ2-7	CSARRDRVYEQYF
TRBV12-5	TRBJ2-3	CASGASGVDTQYF
TRBV7-2	TRBJ2-5	CASSLDGGTQYF
TRBV20-1	TRBJ1-5	CSARTDNQPQHF
TRBV5-1	TRBJ2-2	CASTSNQDTGELFF
TRBV6-6	TRBJ2-1	CASNSGYNEQFF
TRBV5-1	TRBJ1-1	CASSIEAFF
TRBV20-1	TRBJ1-1	CSARDPLTGYTEAFF
TRBV5-1	TRBJ1-1	CASSGDTLDTEAFF
TRBV7-6	TRBJ2-3	CASSLAGGEGLTDTQYF
TRBV28	TRBJ2-5	CASSDDRQETQYF
TRBV5-1	TRBJ1-1	CASSNDAYDTEAFF
TRBV30	TRBJ2-3	CAWRDTGLRTDTQYF
TRBV10-1	TRBJ2-1	CASSEGTGGYNEQFF
TRBV5-1	TRBJ1-1	CASSLAAQGGTEAFF
TRBV20-1	TRBJ1-1	CSAPKQGATTEAFF
TRBV5-1	TRBJ2-1	CASSRGQGGYNEQFF
TRBV28	TRBJ2-1	CASSHLRGGDWGSYNEQFF
TRBV23-1	TRBJ2-1	CASSQSVALLAWTDEQFF
TRBV20-1	TRBJ2-3	CCAPRPSGGSRGDTQYF
TRBV24-1	TRBJ2-5	CATSDPGTGGQETQYF
TRBV30	TRBJ2-1	CAWHLAGLSSYNEQFF
TRBV18	TRBJ1-1	CASSPRANTEAFF
TRBV6-1	TRBJ1-4	CASSRHVLRRIEKLFF
TRBV3-1	TRBJ1-1	CASSREAMNTEAFF
TRBV7-2	TRBJ1-4	CASREQGAAEKLFF
TRBV5-1	TRBJ2-2	CASSLRAGNTGELFF
TRBV3-1	TRBJ1-6	CASSRGQTSNSPLHF
TRBV2	TRBJ2-3	CATGAGPQVTDTQYF
TRBV5-1	TRBJ2-3	CASSLGRSSTDTQYF
TRBV12-3/TRBV12-4	TRBJ1-5	CASSPDRPNQPQHF
TRBV20-1	TRBJ1-4	CSAHLTGVPGPTNEKLFF
TRBV6-5	TRBJ2-7	CASSYGLAASHEQYF
TRBV20-1	TRBJ1-6	CSVSTGAAYSPLHF
TRBV7-8	TRBJ1-2	CASSLGTEYGYTF
TRBV7-3	TRBJ1-6	CASSLGSGSPLHF
TRBV7-2	TRBJ2-5	CASSLSGASGQETQYF
TRBV5-1	TRBJ2-3	CASSPRLAGGLDTQYF
TRBV6-1	TRBJ2-6	CASSEHGLAGANVLTF
TRBV12-3/TRBV12-4	TRBJ2-2	CASSLRGRTGELFF
TRBV7-8	TRBJ2-1	CASSSSSREQFF
TRBV7-6	TRBJ2-7	CASSLAASLAGTYEQYF
TRBV20-1	TRBJ1-2	CSARVVQGALYGYTF
TRBV7-9	TRBJ2-3	CASSFTSGGPQGQYF
TRBV12-3/TRBV12-4	TRBJ1-1	CASSLYRRF
TRBV5-5	TRBJ1-5	CASSLVIAEKGPQHF
TRBV27	TRBJ2-3	CASSPEPLAGGEDTQYF
TRBV7-2	TRBJ2-2	CASSLQGEAGELFF